This T cell receptor beta chain comes out of a study of control samples from healthy donors and cancer patients. Germline loops: CDR1 SEHNR, CDR2 FQNEAQ (reference sequence). This CDR3 region has 17 residues. The V segment lost 0 bases and the J segment 3 bases; nucleotides outside the gene matches: 9. The repertoire was sequenced with immunoSEQ multiplex PCR; TCRdb's copy has only in-frame clones and lacks some. The sample contains 150,000 or so clones, 80% to 90% of which appear only once. In this sample, this clone turned up once. This chain connects TRBV7-9 to TRBJ2-7; TRBD2 matches 9 bases. The material sequenced was blood. The TCR sequence derives from a man aged 18 to 35 in good health. The CDR3 loop is CASSLAQSSGDYYEQYF. The CDR3 bases are TGTGCCAGCAGCTTAGCGCAGTCTAGCGGGGACTACTACGAGCAGTACTTC.